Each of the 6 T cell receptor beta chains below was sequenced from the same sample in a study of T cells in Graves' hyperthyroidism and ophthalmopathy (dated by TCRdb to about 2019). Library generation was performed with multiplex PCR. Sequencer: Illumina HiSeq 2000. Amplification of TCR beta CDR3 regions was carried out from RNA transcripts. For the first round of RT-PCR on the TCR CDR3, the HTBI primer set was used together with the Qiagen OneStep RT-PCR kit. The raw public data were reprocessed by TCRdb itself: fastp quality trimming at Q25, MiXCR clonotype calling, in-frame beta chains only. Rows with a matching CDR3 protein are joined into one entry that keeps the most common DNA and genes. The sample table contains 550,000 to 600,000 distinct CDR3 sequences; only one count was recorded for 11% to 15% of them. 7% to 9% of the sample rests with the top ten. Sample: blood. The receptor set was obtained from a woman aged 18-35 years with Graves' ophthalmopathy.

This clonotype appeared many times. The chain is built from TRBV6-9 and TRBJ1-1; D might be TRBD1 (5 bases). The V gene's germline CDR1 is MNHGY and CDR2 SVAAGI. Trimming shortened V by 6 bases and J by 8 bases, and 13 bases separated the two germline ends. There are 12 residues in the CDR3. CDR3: CASSYRTPEAFF. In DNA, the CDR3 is TGTGCCAGCAGCTACCGGACACCAGAAGCTTTCTTT.

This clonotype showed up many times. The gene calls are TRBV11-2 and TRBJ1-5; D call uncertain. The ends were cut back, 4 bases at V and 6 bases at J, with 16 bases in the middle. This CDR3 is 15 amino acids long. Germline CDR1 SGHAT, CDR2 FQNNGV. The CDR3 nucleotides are TGTGCCAGCAGCTCCATGGACGGGTTAGCTCAGCCCCAGCATTTT. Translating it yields CASSSMDGLAQPQHF.

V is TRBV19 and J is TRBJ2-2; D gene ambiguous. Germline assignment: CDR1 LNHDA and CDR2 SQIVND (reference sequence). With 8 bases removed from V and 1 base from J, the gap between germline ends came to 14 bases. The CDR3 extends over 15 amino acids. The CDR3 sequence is CASSPQNLNTGELFF. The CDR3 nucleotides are TGTGCCAGTTCCCCTCAGAACTTGAACACCGGGGAGCTGTTTTTT.

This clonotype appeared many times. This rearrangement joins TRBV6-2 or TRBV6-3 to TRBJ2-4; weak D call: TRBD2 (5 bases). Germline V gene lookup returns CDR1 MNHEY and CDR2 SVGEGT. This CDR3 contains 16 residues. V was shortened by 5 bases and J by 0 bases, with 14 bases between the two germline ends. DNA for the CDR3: TGTGCCAGCAGTAAGCCCACGGGGTTAGCCAAAAACATTCAGTACTTC. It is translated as CASSKPTGLAKNIQYF.

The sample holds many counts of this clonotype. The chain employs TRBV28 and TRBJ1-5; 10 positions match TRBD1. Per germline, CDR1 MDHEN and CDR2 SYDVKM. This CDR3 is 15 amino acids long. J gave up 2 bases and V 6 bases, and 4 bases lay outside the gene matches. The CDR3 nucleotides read TGTGCCAGCAGGACAGGGGGCTCAGGCAATCAGCCCCAGCATTTT. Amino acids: CASRTGGSGNQPQHF.

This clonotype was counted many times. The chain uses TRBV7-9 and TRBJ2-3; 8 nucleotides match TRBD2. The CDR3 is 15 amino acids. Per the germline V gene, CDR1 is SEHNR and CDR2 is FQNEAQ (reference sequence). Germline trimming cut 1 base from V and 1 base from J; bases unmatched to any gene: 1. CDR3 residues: CASSLELAGTDTQYF. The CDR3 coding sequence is TGTGCCAGCAGCTTAGAACTAGCGGGCACAGATACGCAGTATTTT.